This TCR beta chain derives from a study of T-cell memory formation after mild COVID-19. Broader study findings: Mostly located in CM and EM were contracting CD4+ clones, with contracting CD8+ clones located in EMRA. Cross-reactive memory seemingly joined, as some responding clones were found in pre-infection memory. Day 15 to 85 contracting clones showed balanced CD4/CD8; day 15 to 37 expanders favored CD4+.

The 5'RACE method, run with constant-segment primers, produced TCR alpha and TCR beta cDNA libraries (carrying sample barcodes and UMIs). Using its own MiXCR run on the 5' RACE reads, TCRdb lists one record per CDR3 protein. Of about 470,000 distinct CDR3 sequences listed, 15% to 20% are singletons. This clonotype was found many times. Its target is not known. The sample consisted of PBMCs or a T cell subset sorted from them (not recorded which). This sequence was found in an adult woman who had mild COVID-19 (a few samples of this study predate the infection). Cell type and time point are not known.

CDR3 loop: CASSLGALGGAGELFF. In nucleotides, the CDR3 is TGTGCCAGCAGCTTAGGCGCCCTGGGTGGGGCCGGGGAGCTGTTTTTT. This chain links TRBV7-2 with TRBJ2-2; no clear D. The V end was cut by 1 base, the J end by 6 bases, with 15 bases between. Germline loops: CDR1 SGHTA, CDR2 FQGNSA. The CDR3 runs to 16 residues.